This T cell receptor beta chain was obtained from a study of CD8 T cells in ankylosing spondylitis (dated by TCRdb to between 2016 and 2019). Some background on the complete study: The study set out to find disease-linked TCR variants by profiling T cell receptor beta repertoires in ankylosing spondylitis patients and healthy donors. The full study cohort was made up of about 25 ankylosing spondylitis patients and around 100 healthy donors. Peripheral blood samples were taken, and synovial fluid was additionally collected from ankylosing spondylitis patients. What the authors observed across the whole study: A TCR beta motif made up of several highly homologous amino acid variants appeared to be characteristic of blood from ankylosing spondylitis patients. A CD8+ phenotype was shown by the disease-linked clones, which were found at relatively low frequencies in peripheral blood. According to the report, matched synovial fluid samples from ankylosing spondylitis patients were significantly enriched for the disease-linked clones. Some TCR beta motif variants had previously been reported in synovial fluid and blood of reactive arthritis patients, which suggested common disease-initiation mechanisms.

As to this clonotype: The antigen it binds to is not known. Base quality data are lacking; no much larger clone is found one base away.

Instrument used: Illumina HiSeq 2500. Quantitative 5'-RACE with molecular barcodes was the method used to prepare the TCR beta libraries. Concerning the study's data processing: A new computational method based on a probabilistic model of VDJ rearrangement was used to identify disease-linked TCR variants. TCRdb passed the public sequencing reads through fastp at Q25 and MiXCR, retaining productive beta sequences. All rows with the same CDR3 protein become a single entry with the most common DNA and genes. These V and J calls are TCRdb output, not the study's own analysis. Counted in this sample were under 250,000 distinct CDR3 sequences; about 30% of them appeared once. Around 4% of the sample is taken by the ten largest. The CDR3, cysteine through phenylalanine, is 14 amino acids long. Of all the DNA, just the CDR3 is kept, 42 bases in frame from base 1. The germline V gene encodes CDR1 DFQATT and CDR2 SNEGSKA (reference sequence). The V and J ends are trimmed by 0 bases and 0 bases, leaving 6 bases between them.

The sequence derives from a male donor with ankylosing spondylitis or in good health (not recorded which). The specimen sequenced was blood, either unsorted or a sorted T cell fraction (not recorded which). Recombination joined TRBV20-1 with TRBJ1-5; no D gene is confidently identified. The CDR3 in this case is CSARDSYSNQPQHF. The sequence in DNA is TGCAGTGCTAGAGACAGTTATAGCAATCAGCCCCAGCATTTT.